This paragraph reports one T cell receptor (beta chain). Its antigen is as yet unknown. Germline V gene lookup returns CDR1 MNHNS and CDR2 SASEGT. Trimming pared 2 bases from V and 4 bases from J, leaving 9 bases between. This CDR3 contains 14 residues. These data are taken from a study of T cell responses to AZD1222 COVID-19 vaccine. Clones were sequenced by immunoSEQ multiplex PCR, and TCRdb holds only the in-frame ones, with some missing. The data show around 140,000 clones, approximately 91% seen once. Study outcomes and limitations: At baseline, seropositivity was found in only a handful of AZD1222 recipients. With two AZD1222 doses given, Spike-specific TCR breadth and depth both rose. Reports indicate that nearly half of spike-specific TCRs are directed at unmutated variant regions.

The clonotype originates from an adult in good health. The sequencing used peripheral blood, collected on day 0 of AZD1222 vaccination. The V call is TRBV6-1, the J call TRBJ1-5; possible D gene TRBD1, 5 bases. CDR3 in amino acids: CASSEIAGNQPQHF. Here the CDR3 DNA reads TGTGCCAGCAGTGAAATCGCAGGGAATCAGCCCCAGCATTTT.